This T cell receptor beta chain was observed in a study of HIV-infected patients and healthy controls (dated by TCRdb to the mid-2010s). The germline V gene sets CDR1 to LGHNA and CDR2 to YSLEER. Trimmed from V: 5 bases; trimmed from J: 4 bases; junction bases lacking a gene match: 11. From cysteine to phenylalanine, the CDR3 is 16 amino acids long. The retained sequence is limited to the CDR3, 48 bases, with the frame set at the first base. In regard to this clonotype: There is no known antigen for this receptor. Per-base qualities were not stored, and no clone one base away is much larger.

Library preparation was by 5' RACE. Instrument on record: Illumina MiSeq. The public reads were reanalyzed by TCRdb: fastp trimming at Q25, MiXCR alignment, in-frame beta chains only. Rows merge per CDR3 protein into single entries with the most common DNA and genes. For this sample there are 50,000 to 80,000 distinct CDR3 sequences; roughly 19% appear just once. The ten top clones hold 1.1% to 1.5% of the sample. In this chain, TRBV4-3 is recombined with TRBJ1-3; 7 nucleotides in the junction match TRBD1. The TCR originated in a human donor in good health. Sequenced input: CD4+ T cells from blood. The CDR3 loop reads CASSSQFTGAGNTIYF. Here is the DNA: TGCGCCAGCAGCTCACAATTCACAGGGGCGGGAAACACCATATATTTT.